Described below is a single T cell receptor (beta chain) sequence and its context. The V gene's germline CDR1 is SGHAT and CDR2 FQNNGV. Unmatched junction bases numbered 7, after V lost 1 base and J lost 2 bases. CDR3 size: 16 residues. Clones were sequenced by immunoSEQ multiplex PCR, and TCRdb holds only the in-frame ones, with some missing. The data hold 95,000 to 100,000 clones, with over 85% observed a single time. The record originates from a study of a mutant IDH1 vaccine in newly diagnosed glioma. As to time point: baseline, week 1 (first vaccination visit). Specified treatment: pre-vaccination baseline after standard-of-care therapy. Donor diagnoses consisted of new WHO grade 3 or 4 IDH1-mutant, ATRX-lost astrocytomas.

The V and J genes are TRBV11-2 and TRBJ1-1, with TRBD1 matching over 7 bases. The sample in question was PBMCs, obtained from a glioma patient treated with radiotherapy, temozolomide or both. This clonotype originated in a woman between 50 and 59 years old with glioma. The DNA for the CDR3 is TGTGCCAGCAGCTTAGCCCTGGGACAGATAAACACTGAAGCTTTCTTT. Its protein product is CASSLALGQINTEAFF.